A single sample gave rise to the 13 T cell receptor beta chains below, sequenced in a study of blood T cell repertoires in COVID-19 (dated by TCRdb to 2018 to 2020). Library prep was done by the immunoSEQ multiplex PCR assay. Here the immuneACCESS table is served through TCRdb, limited to in-frame sequences with V and J called. Missing clones are a known gap in these copies; in checked studies unresolved V genes cover under half, and the rest lacks a known reason. The sample table lists over 150,000 clones, about 80% of them with a count of one. The ten largest clonotypes hold approximately 6.9% of the sample. Source material: peripheral blood. The receptors shown here come from a human donor with acute or convalescent COVID-19. The donor label of this sample is uncertain.

The rearrangement uses TRBV11-2 and TRBJ1-3; D uncertain. V dropped 1 base and J dropped 2 bases, with 9 bases sitting between them. CDR3 size: 15 residues. Germline values: CDR1 SGHAT, CDR2 FQNNGV. CDR3 loop: CASSLVPNTGNTIYF. CDR3 nucleotide sequence: TGTGCCAGCAGCTTAGTGCCAAACACTGGAAACACCATATATTTT.

The chain combines TRBV5-4 with TRBJ2-7, with D perhaps TRBD2 (5 bases). Germline-derived CDR1 and CDR2 are SGHNT and YYREEE (reference sequence). V was trimmed by 1 base and J by 6 bases, leaving 8 bases between them. This CDR3 has 12 amino acids. The CDR3 region is CASSLPRAEQYF. CDR3 bases: TGTGCCAGCAGCTTGCCGAGGGCCGAGCAGTACTTC. The entire variable domain, with the rest obtained from reference TRBV5-4 and TRBJ2-7, is as follows: ETGVTQSPTHLIKTRGQQVTLRCSSQSGHNTVSWYQQALGQGPQFIFQYYREEENGRGNFPPRFSGLQFPNYSSELNVNALELDDSALYLCASSLPRAEQYFGPGTRLTVT.

V usage is TRBV6-2 or TRBV6-3 and J usage is TRBJ2-1; 14 nucleotides agree with TRBD2. CDR3 length: 17 amino acids. Germline V gene sequence: CDR1 MNHEY, CDR2 SVGEGT. Unmatched junction bases numbered 8, after V lost 6 bases and J lost 4 bases. The CDR3 nucleotides are TGTGCCAGCAGCCTGACTAGCGGGAGGGCCATGTACAATGAGCAGTTCTTC. Its protein is CASSLTSGRAMYNEQFF.

Here the CDR3 DNA reads TGTGCCAGCAGCGGGACTAGAAACAATGAGCAGTTCTTC. Its protein is CASSGTRNNEQFF. The V gene is TRBV6-4, the J gene TRBJ2-1; 8 bases are shared with TRBD2. Germline CDR1 is MRHNA and CDR2 is SNTAGT. Trimming took 6 bases from V and 5 from J; bases not matched to a gene: 3. The CDR3 sequence is 13 residues long.

The chain joins TRBV14 to TRBJ1-2; no definite D call. V was cut by 2 bases and J by 6 bases, with 31 bases left in between. Germline V gene lookup returns CDR1 SGHDN and CDR2 FVKESK. The CDR3 runs to 20 residues. DNA for the CDR3: TGTGCCAGCAGCCAAAGTTTGAGCCGGGTCGATGGACCCCTGAGGGATGGCTACACCTTC. Amino acids: CASSQSLSRVDGPLRDGYTF.

The chain carries TRBV12-3 or TRBV12-4 and TRBJ2-1; D might be TRBD2 (6 bases). With 8 bases removed from V and 4 bases from J, the gap between germline ends came to 12 bases. This CDR3 is built from 13 residues. CDR3 DNA sequence: TGTGCCAGCGGGTTAGCGGAGTACAATGAGCAGTTCTTC. This codes for CASGLAEYNEQFF.

The chain has TRBV10-1 and TRBJ2-3; 7 positions match TRBD2. The CDR3 covers 15 residues. The germline V gene encodes CDR1 WNHNN and CDR2 SYGVQD (reference sequence). J gave up 6 bases and V 2 bases, and 8 bases lay outside the gene matches. The DNA for the CDR3 is TGCGCCAGCAGTGAGGGGAGAGCGGGAAAGGATACGCAGTATTTT. The encoded protein is CASSEGRAGKDTQYF.

The genes are TRBV16 and TRBJ1-2; D gene uncertain. Germline loops: CDR1 KGHSY, CDR2 FQNENV. This CDR3 is built from 13 residues. V gave up 4 bases and J gave up 4 bases, with 10 bases separating them. CDR3 amino acids: CASSPGGFYGYTF. In DNA form, the CDR3 reads TGTGCCAGCAGCCCGGGAGGTTTCTATGGCTACACCTTC.

This clone was seen only a few times. This chain uses TRBV4-1 with TRBJ2-2; TRBD1 agrees at 8 bases. Germline values: CDR1 MGHRA, CDR2 YSYEKL. Trimming took 4 bases from V and 6 from J; bases not matched to a gene: 13. The CDR3 runs 17 residues. CDR3: CASSRGQGGIGAGELFF. CDR3 nucleotides: TGCGCCAGCAGCCGTGGACAGGGAGGTATTGGGGCCGGGGAGCTGTTTTTT.

The chain carries TRBV14 and TRBJ2-6, with 8 bases matching TRBD1. Unmatched junction bases numbered 9, after V lost 4 bases and J lost 1 base. This CDR3 has 18 amino acids. The germline CDR1 and CDR2 sequences are SGHDN and FVKESK. The CDR3, as DNA: TGTGCCAGCAGCCCGAGGACAGGGACACATTCTGGGGCCAACGTCCTGACTTTC. Protein sequence: CASSPRTGTHSGANVLTF.

This chain links TRBV5-1 with TRBJ1-1; 8 bases align to TRBD1. From germline, CDR1 is SGHRS and CDR2 YFSETQ. The CDR3 has 14 amino acids. Trimming cost V 3 bases and J 4 bases; bases outside gene matches: 5. The CDR3 protein is CASSWTGLGTEAFF. CDR3 bases: TGCGCCAGCAGCTGGACAGGGCTGGGCACTGAAGCTTTCTTT.

A word on this clone: Mismatch with germline at one junction end may stem from a read error. The V gene is TRBV14, the J gene TRBJ2-1; D call uncertain. Per germline, CDR1 SGHDN and CDR2 FVKESK. This CDR3 has 15 amino acids. The CDR3 DNA is TGTGCCAGCAGCCAAAATCTCGCCCCCTACCATGAGCAGTTCTTC. Protein product: CASSQNLAPYHEQFF.

The J gene is TRBJ2-7, the V gene TRBV11-3; TRBD2 aligns across 7 bases. J was trimmed by 2 bases and V by 2 bases; bases with no gene match: 12. Looked up from germline, CDR1 is SGHNT and CDR2 is YENEEA. The CDR3 runs to 17 residues. The CDR3 sequence: CASSLPSRLADPYEQYF. The CDR3 nucleotides are TGTGCCAGCAGCTTACCCTCCCGGCTAGCGGATCCCTACGAGCAGTACTTC.